The T cell receptor beta chain under discussion was sequenced for a study of cytomegalovirus exposure and HLA in healthy donors. The V segment lost 5 bases and the J segment 4 bases; nucleotides outside the gene matches: 10. Germline lookup yields CDR1 SGHTA and CDR2 FQGNSA. The CDR3 is 15 amino acids. Sequencing used immunoSEQ multiplex PCR; TCRdb keeps in-frame clones, though not all of them. Seen here are approximately 160,000 clones, nearly 90% observed once, and the top ten hold over 9%. The sequence was obtained from a young woman in good health and CMV-seropositive. Source material: PBMCs. This chain links TRBV7-2 with TRBJ2-7; TRBD1 aligns across 8 bases. Written as DNA, the CDR3 is TGTGCCAGCAGCCAGGGGGCAGGGGAGGTTTACGAGCAGTACTTC. Translated: CASSQGAGEVYEQYF. The whole variable domain, filled in from reference TRBV7-2 and TRBJ2-7, reads GAGVSQSPSNKVTEKGKDVELRCDPISGHTALYWYRQSLGQGLEFLIYFQGNSAPDKSGLPSDRFSAERTGGSVSTLTIQRTQQEDSAVYLCASSQGAGEVYEQYFGPGTRLTVT.